Below are 19 T cell receptor beta chains sequenced from a single sample in a study of T cells after somatic rescue of genetic block. Sequenced by immunoSEQ multiplex PCR; TCRdb stores in-frame clones only, minus some. The table includes some 15,000 clones, 60% to 80% detected once. The sequenced sample was peripheral blood mononuclear cells (PBMCs). These receptor sequences come from a boy aged 5-17 years.

This sequence joins TRBV5-8 and TRBJ2-5, with TRBD1 identical over 11 bases. The V segment lost 3 bases and the J segment 3 bases; nucleotides outside the gene matches: 4. This CDR3 is 15 amino acids long. CDR1 is SGHTS and CDR2 is YDEGEE in the germline V gene. The CDR3 region has the DNA TGTGCCAGCAGCTGGGGACAGGGGGTAAAAGAGACCCAGTACTTC. This sequence encodes CASSWGQGVKETQYF. Full variable domain (rest looked up from reference TRBV5-8 and TRBJ2-5): EAGVTQSPTHLIKTRGQQATLRCSPISGHTSVYWYQQALGLGLQFLLWYDEGEERNRGNFPPRFSGRQFPNYSSELNVNALELEDSALYLCASSWGQGVKETQYFGPGTRLLVL.

V gene TRBV21-1 combines with J gene TRBJ2-2; TRBD1 is the table's D call, not checked against the DNA. TRBV21-1 is classified as a pseudogene. This CDR3 contains 16 residues. The CDR3 reads CASSKAQDRDAGELFF. CDR3 bases: TGTGCCAGCAGCAAAGCCCAGGACAGGGATGCCGGGGAGCTGTTTTTT.

The chain couples TRBV27 to TRBJ2-7; D might be TRBD2 (5 bases). Deletions cut 5 bases from V and 2 bases from J, with 10 bases between. The CDR3 totals 13 residues. Germline V gene sequence: CDR1 MNHEY, CDR2 SMNVEV (reference sequence). The CDR3, as DNA: TGTGCCAGCAGTCTTGACTACACCTACGAGCAGTACTTC. Translating it yields CASSLDYTYEQYF.

This sequence joins TRBV9 and TRBJ2-5; 16 nucleotides align to TRBD2. Trimming at V came to 3 bases and at J to 5 bases, leaving 7 bases not matched to a gene. The CDR3 sequence is 17 residues long. In germline, CDR1 is SGDLS, CDR2 YYNGEE. The CDR3 region has the DNA TGTGCCAGCAGCGCAGGGACTAGCGGGGGGGCCAGGGAGACCCAGTACTTC. Its protein is CASSAGTSGGARETQYF.

This clone has just a few counts. CDR3 in amino acids: CASSRTGSEKLFF. The CDR3 bases are TGTGCCAGCAGTAGGACAGGGAGTGAAAAACTGTTTTTT. The gene calls are TRBV25-1 and TRBJ1-4; 8 bases line up with TRBD1. Unmatched junction bases numbered 3, after V lost 5 bases and J lost 7 bases. Germline CDR1 MGHDK, CDR2 SYGVNS. The CDR3 covers 13 residues.

The chain joins TRBV28 to TRBJ1-4; 8 bases are shared with TRBD1. Germline V lookup: CDR1 MDHEN, CDR2 SYDVKM. The V gene end was trimmed by 5 bases and the J gene end by 4 bases; junction bases not matched to a gene: 6. This CDR3 comprises 15 residues. The CDR3 nucleotides read TGTGCCAGCAGTAGCACAGGGGGGGGTAATGAAAAACTGTTTTTT. Translating gives CASSSTGGGNEKLFF. The full variable domain, in which reference TRBV28 and TRBJ1-4 provide the parts outside the CDR3, is DVKVTQSSRYLVKRTGEKVFLECVQDMDHENMFWYRQDPGLGLRLIYFSYDVKMKEKGDIPEGYSVSREKKERFSLILESASTNQTSMYLCASSSTGGGNEKLFFGSGTQLSVL.

This clone was recorded only once. The chain recombines TRBV28 with TRBJ1-2, with D perhaps TRBD1 (6 bases). Germline-derived CDR1 and CDR2 are MDHEN and SYDVKM. The V end lost 11 bases, the J end lost 2 bases, and 15 bases lay between the germline ends. This CDR3 is 13 amino acids long. CDR3 in amino acids: CAWRAGENYGYTF. In nucleotides, the CDR3 is TGTGCCTGGAGGGCAGGGGAAAACTATGGCTACACCTTC.

The rearrangement uses TRBV9 and TRBJ1-1, with D perhaps TRBD1 (5 bases). From germline, CDR1 is SGDLS and CDR2 YYNGEE. Trimming cost V 0 bases and J 4 bases, with 10 bases left between them. This CDR3 is built from 14 residues. CDR3 DNA: TGTGCCAGCAGCGTAGGAACGGGGGGCACTGAAGCTTTCTTT. This codes for CASSVGTGGTEAFF.

V usage is TRBV25-1 and J usage is TRBJ2-5; 9 positions agree with TRBD1. V gave up 3 bases and J gave up 3 bases; unmatched junction bases: 8. Germline V lookup: CDR1 MGHDK, CDR2 SYGVNS. The CDR3 totals 16 residues. As DNA, the CDR3 is TGTGCCAGCAGTGAGCCCACCGGGACAGGGAAAGAGACCCAGTACTTC. Translating gives CASSEPTGTGKETQYF.

CDR3 nucleotides: TGTGCCAGCAGCTCGCTAGCGGAGACCCAGTACTTC. Translating it yields CASSSLAETQYF. The V call is TRBV7-6, the J call TRBJ2-5; D is possibly TRBD2 (6 bases). Germline assignment: CDR1 SGHVS and CDR2 FNYEAQ. The V gene lost 4 bases and the J gene lost 5 bases, with 8 bases spanning the gap. The CDR3 totals 12 residues.

This chain uses TRBV7-2 with TRBJ2-1, with 8 bases matching TRBD2. This CDR3 spans 15 amino acids. Germline values: CDR1 SGHTA, CDR2 FQGNSA. V shed 2 bases and J 4 bases; nucleotides not matched to a gene: 4. Here the CDR3 reads CASSLSSGSYNEQFF. The CDR3 DNA is TGTGCCAGCAGCTTATCGAGCGGGAGTTACAATGAGCAGTTCTTC.

V gene TRBV4-1 combines with J gene TRBJ2-3, with D unresolved. The CDR3 is 11 amino acids. Trimming shortened V by 0 bases and J by 6 bases, and 1 base separated the two germline ends. CDR1 is MGHRA, CDR2 YSYEKL, per germline. For the CDR3, the DNA is TGCGCCAGCAGCCAAGAGGATACGCAGTATTTT. It is translated as CASSQEDTQYF.

This chain connects TRBV19 to TRBJ2-6, with TRBD1 matching 9 bases. V gave up 3 bases and J gave up 0 bases; unmatched junction bases: 3. The CDR3 length is 17 residues. Germline V gene sequence: CDR1 LNHDA, CDR2 SQIVND (reference sequence). DNA for the CDR3: TGTGCCAGTAGTATGACAGGGGGGGACTCTGGGGCCAACGTCCTGACTTTC. Translation: CASSMTGGDSGANVLTF.

The rearrangement joins TRBV10-2 to TRBJ1-5; D ambiguous. From germline, CDR1 is WSHSY and CDR2 SAAADI. V lost 0 bases and J 2 bases, leaving 5 bases between the germline ends. The CDR3 extends over 14 amino acids. In nucleotides, the CDR3 is TGCGCCAGCAGTGAGTCAGGCGGCAATCAGCCCCAGCATTTT. Protein sequence: CASSESGGNQPQHF.

The chain is built from TRBV27 and TRBJ2-1; D is unclear. The V end lost 5 bases, the J end lost 4 bases, and 18 bases lay between the germline ends. CDR1 is MNHEY, CDR2 SMNVEV, per germline (reference sequence). The CDR3 has 16 amino acids. This chain's CDR3 is CASSPPVASKYNEQFF. In nucleotides, the CDR3 is TGTGCCAGCAGTCCTCCGGTGGCATCTAAGTACAATGAGCAGTTCTTC.

The chain recombines TRBV2 with TRBJ2-5, with 11 bases identical to TRBD2. The CDR3 runs to 18 residues. Germline lookup yields CDR1 SNHLY and CDR2 FYNNEI. With V trimmed by 7 bases and J by 6 bases, 19 bases remained unmatched. The CDR3 sequence: CASTGHPGLAEAWQTQYF. The CDR3 nucleotides read TGTGCCAGCACAGGACACCCGGGACTAGCGGAGGCATGGCAGACCCAGTACTTC.

As DNA, the CDR3 is TGTGCCAGCAGTTTGGGGGGTTGGAATGAAAAACTGTTTTTT. It encodes CASSLGGWNEKLFF. The chain employs TRBV27 and TRBJ1-4, with D possibly TRBD1 on 5 matching bases. Germline V lookup: CDR1 MNHEY, CDR2 SMNVEV (reference sequence). CDR3 length equals 14 residues. The V and J ends lost 3 bases and 5 bases respectively, with 10 bases between them.

This clone qualifies as medium-sized. J is TRBJ1-4 and V is TRBV7-9, with D tentatively TRBD1 (6 bases). The length of the CDR3 is 14 residues. Per the germline V gene, CDR1 is SEHNR and CDR2 is FQNEAQ (reference sequence). The V end lost 3 bases, the J end lost 5 bases, and 10 bases lay between the germline ends. The CDR3 is CASSFRTENEKLFF. The CDR3 bases are TGTGCCAGCAGCTTCAGGACAGAGAATGAAAAACTGTTTTTT.

The genes are TRBV28 and TRBJ1-4; the D gene is possibly TRBD1 (5 bases). V dropped 3 bases and J dropped 4 bases, with 12 bases sitting between them. CDR1 is MDHEN, CDR2 SYDVKM, per germline. The CDR3 spans 15 residues. CDR3 in DNA: TGTGCCAGCAGTTTTGTAGGGGCGGATAATGAAAAACTGTTTTTT. It is translated as CASSFVGADNEKLFF.